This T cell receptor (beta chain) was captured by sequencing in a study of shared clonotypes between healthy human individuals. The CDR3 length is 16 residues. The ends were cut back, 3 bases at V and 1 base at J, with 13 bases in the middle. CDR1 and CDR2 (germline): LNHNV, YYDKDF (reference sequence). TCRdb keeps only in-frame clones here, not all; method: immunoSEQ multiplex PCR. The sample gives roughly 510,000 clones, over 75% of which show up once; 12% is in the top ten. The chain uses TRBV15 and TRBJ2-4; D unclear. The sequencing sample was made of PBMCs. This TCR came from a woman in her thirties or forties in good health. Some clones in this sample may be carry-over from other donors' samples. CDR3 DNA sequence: TGTGCCACCAGCAGTGTCCTAGGTGGTGCCAAAAACATTCAGTACTTC. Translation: CATSSVLGGAKNIQYF.